A selection of T cell receptor beta chains follows, all from one sample in a study of cytomegalovirus exposure and HLA in healthy donors. Method: immunoSEQ multiplex PCR; TCRdb's copy keeps in-frame clones and lacks some. This sample has over 110,000 clones; around 85% occur once, and the top ten carry roughly 8.8%. Material for sequencing was PBMCs. The receptors here all came from a woman in her fifties or sixties in good health and CMV-seropositive. CDR3s include the opening cysteine and the closing phenylalanine or tryptophan. A D gene is named only where the DNA matches it firmly. Part of the rows lack a size; the others show once, few, many or a class for expanded clones.

size: .; V: TRBV7-9; D: .; J: TRBJ2-5; CDR3: CASSLGRQGETQYF; DNA: TGTGCCAGCAGCTTAGGACGGCAGGGTGAGACCCAGTACTTC
size: .; V: TRBV7-9; D: .; J: TRBJ1-6; CDR3: CASVGRYNSPLHF; DNA: TGTGCCAGCGTGGGGCGGTATAATTCACCCCTCCACTTT
size: .; V: TRBV7-9; D: .; J: TRBJ2-1; CDR3: CASSLSFNEQFF; DNA: TGTGCCAGCAGCTTGTCCTTCAATGAGCAGTTCTTC
size: .; V: TRBV18; D: .; J: TRBJ2-7; CDR3: CASSPLPGVYEQYF; DNA: TGTGCCAGCTCACCTCTCCCAGGGGTCTACGAGCAGTACTTC
size: .; V: TRBV5-1; D: TRBD1; J: TRBJ2-6; CDR3: CASSSTGQGGGGANVLTF; DNA: TGCGCCAGCAGCTCGACGGGACAGGGAGGAGGTGGGGCCAACGTCCTGACTTTC
size: .; V: TRBV4-3; D: TRBD1; J: TRBJ2-7; CDR3: CASSTMGQGTYEQYF; DNA: TGCGCCAGCAGCACAATGGGACAGGGAACCTACGAGCAGTACTTC
size: .; V: TRBV2; D: .; J: TRBJ1-3; CDR3: CASSPDDSRGSGNTIYF; DNA: TGTGCCAGCAGCCCTGACGATTCCCGGGGCTCTGGAAACACCATATATTTT
size: once; V: TRBV5-1; D: .; J: TRBJ1-3; CDR3: CASSGALDSGNTIYF; DNA: TGCGCCAGCTCTGGGGCCCTCGACTCTGGAAACACCATATATTTT
size: .; V: TRBV6-4; D: .; J: TRBJ2-2; CDR3: CASSEQGTGELFF; DNA: TGTGCCAGCAGTGAGCAGGGGACCGGGGAGCTGTTTTTT
size: .; V: TRBV11-1; D: .; J: TRBJ2-5; CDR3: CASSRARGRGETQYF; DNA: TGTGCCAGTAGTCGGGCCCGAGGCCGGGGAGAGACCCAGTACTTC
size: .; V: TRBV29-1; D: .; J: TRBJ1-4; CDR3: CSVRQGGPNEKLFF; DNA: TGCAGCGTCCGTCAGGGAGGGCCTAATGAAAAACTGTTTTTT
size: once; V: TRBV27; D: TRBD1; J: TRBJ1-1; CDR3: CASSYGQGTEAFF; DNA: TGTGCCAGCAGTTACGGACAGGGAACTGAAGCTTTCTTT
size: once; V: TRBV27; D: .; J: TRBJ1-5; CDR3: CAGSGSDIGYQPQHF; DNA: TGTGCCGGCAGTGGGTCGGACATCGGCTATCAGCCCCAGCATTTT
size: .; V: TRBV7-2; D: .; J: TRBJ2-5; CDR3: CASSLAGEAGETQYF; DNA: TGTGCCAGCAGCTTAGCAGGGGAGGCAGGGGAGACCCAGTACTTC
size: .; V: TRBV10-3; D: TRBD1; J: TRBJ2-5; CDR3: CAISSGQDQETQYF; DNA: TGTGCCATCAGTTCTGGACAGGATCAAGAGACCCAGTACTTC
size: .; V: TRBV5-1; D: .; J: TRBJ2-5; CDR3: CASSLGGNQETQYF; DNA: TGCGCCAGCAGCTTAGGGGGTAACCAAGAGACCCAGTACTTC
size: .; V: TRBV27; D: .; J: TRBJ2-6; CDR3: CASSRAAGANVLTF; DNA: TGTGCCAGCAGCCGAGCGGCTGGGGCCAACGTCCTGACTTTC
size: once; V: TRBV5-1; D: TRBD1; J: TRBJ2-5; CDR3: CASSLDRGLEETQYF; DNA: TGCGCCAGCAGCTTGGACAGGGGGCTAGAAGAGACCCAGTACTTC
size: few; V: TRBV7-9; D: TRBD1; J: TRBJ2-2; CDR3: CASSAISGGRGAGELFF; DNA: TGTGCCAGCAGCGCAATATCAGGGGGCCGGGGTGCCGGGGAGCTGTTTTTT
size: .; V: TRBV28; D: TRBD1; J: TRBJ1-5; CDR3: CASLDRGRPQPQHF; DNA: TGTGCCAGCCTGGACAGGGGGCGCCCTCAGCCCCAGCATTTT
size: .; V: TRBV29-1; D: .; J: TRBJ1-2; CDR3: CSVFLYGYTF; DNA: TGCAGCGTTTTCCTCTATGGCTACACCTTC
size: .; V: TRBV27; D: .; J: TRBJ1-6; CDR3: CASSSSGVTPLHF; DNA: TGTGCCAGCAGTTCCTCAGGGGTGACACCCCTCCACTTT
size: once; V: TRBV28; D: TRBD1; J: TRBJ1-5; CDR3: CASSFQGTGYQPQHF; DNA: TGTGCCAGCAGTTTTCAAGGGACAGGGTATCAGCCCCAGCATTTT
size: .; V: TRBV5-6; D: .; J: TRBJ2-1; CDR3: CASSWGDNEQFF; DNA: TGTGCCAGCAGCTGGGGGGACAATGAGCAGTTCTTC
size: .; V: TRBV2; D: TRBD2; J: TRBJ2-4; CDR3: CASRGGDKNIQYF; DNA: TGTGCCAGCCGGGGGGGGGACAAAAACATTCAGTACTTC
size: .; V: TRBV15; D: .; J: TRBJ2-6; CDR3: CATSRDEGSGANVLTF; DNA: TGTGCCACCAGCAGAGATGAGGGTTCTGGGGCCAACGTCCTGACTTTC
size: .; V: TRBV19; D: TRBD1; J: TRBJ1-6; CDR3: CASSIGFGGQGSPLHF; DNA: TGTGCCAGTAGTATCGGTTTCGGGGGACAGGGTTCACCCCTCCACTTT